This is a list of T cell receptor beta chains from one sample in a study of blood T cell repertoires in COVID-19. Sequencing was performed with immunoSEQ multiplex PCR; in TCRdb, only in-frame clones are kept and a portion is missing. The sample yields 250,000 to 300,000 clones, nearly 90% seen once. The sequencing sample was made of PBMCs or T cells enriched from blood (not recorded which). The receptors here all came from a woman between 25 and 40 years old who had recovered from COVID-19. The CDR3 runs from the conserved cysteine through the conserved F or W. The order of the fields is J gene, clone size, V gene, CDR3 protein. Rows give clone size only sometimes, using once, few, many, or a class for an expanded clone.

>TRBJ1-5|-|TRBV27
CASSFNRGSNQPQHF
>TRBJ1-2|-|TRBV9
CASSVTTGGNYGYTF
>TRBJ2-7|-|TRBV4-1
CASSQPGLGYYEQYF
>TRBJ2-1|-|TRBV3-1/TRBV3-2
CASSQRTLWGDHEQFF
>TRBJ2-1|few|TRBV11-2
CASSLDLNEQFF
>TRBJ1-2|-|TRBV28
CASSPLQAGGLHTF
>TRBJ1-2|-|TRBV7-8
CASSPTGVPGGYTF
>TRBJ2-5|-|TRBV20-1
CSARDKETQYF
>TRBJ2-1|once|TRBV9
CASSVVTQGALGEQFF
>TRBJ2-7|-|TRBV12-3/TRBV12-4
CASGPGTTYEQYF
>TRBJ2-7|-|TRBV28
CASSLAGAYYEQYF
>TRBJ2-2|once|TRBV7-9
CASSLALSGLAPAELFF
>TRBJ2-5|-|TRBV5-4
CASSPGGQETQYF
>TRBJ2-1|-|TRBV12-5
CASGPGLAHNEQFF
>TRBJ1-1|-|TRBV11-2
CASNRVNTEAFF
>TRBJ1-5|-|TRBV19
CASGGAQPQHF
>TRBJ2-7|-|TRBV19
CANNKGGYEQYF
>TRBJ2-5|-|TRBV7-9
CASSSRTGQETQYF
>TRBJ2-3|few|TRBV6-6
CASSTGLAGGQDTQYF
>TRBJ1-3|-|TRBV7-9
CASGRPTIYF
>TRBJ2-1|few|TRBV5-8
CASSLFSYNEQFF
>TRBJ2-7|-|TRBV2
CAMSRDYLYEQYF
>TRBJ2-5|-|TRBV5-1
CASSLTGFLETQYF
>TRBJ2-2|-|TRBV3-1/TRBV3-2
CASSQRYGELFF
>TRBJ1-4|-|TRBV7-2
CASSLVPGPPNEKLFF
>TRBJ2-2|-|TRBV3-1/TRBV3-2
CASSPFGLAGVTGELFF
>TRBJ2-7|-|TRBV27
CASSLRSEDSYEQYF
>TRBJ2-1|once|TRBV28
CASSSETPWRGQLGNEQFF